This T cell receptor (beta chain) was found in a study of CD8+ T cells in alopecia areata. The treatment: oral pan-JAK inhibitor, 5-10 mg twice daily. Trimming cost V 2 bases and J 1 base, with 6 bases left between them. The CDR3 contains 13 residues. CDR1 SGHRS and CDR2 YFSETQ come from the germline V gene. cDNA serving as the sequencing template came from extracted, reverse transcribed RNA. The assay was immunoSEQ multiplex PCR, and TCRdb's table has in-frame clones only and misses some. The sample holds about 270,000 clones, about three fifths seen once. This TCR came from a human donor with alopecia areata. V usage is TRBV5-1 and J usage is TRBJ1-1; unclear D gene. Sequenced here: CD4+ T cells sorted from blood, sampled at roughly week 52, from a patient treated with tofacitinib. CDR3 in amino acids: CASSFAENTEAFF. The DNA for the CDR3 is TGCGCCAGCAGCTTTGCCGAGAACACTGAAGCTTTCTTT.